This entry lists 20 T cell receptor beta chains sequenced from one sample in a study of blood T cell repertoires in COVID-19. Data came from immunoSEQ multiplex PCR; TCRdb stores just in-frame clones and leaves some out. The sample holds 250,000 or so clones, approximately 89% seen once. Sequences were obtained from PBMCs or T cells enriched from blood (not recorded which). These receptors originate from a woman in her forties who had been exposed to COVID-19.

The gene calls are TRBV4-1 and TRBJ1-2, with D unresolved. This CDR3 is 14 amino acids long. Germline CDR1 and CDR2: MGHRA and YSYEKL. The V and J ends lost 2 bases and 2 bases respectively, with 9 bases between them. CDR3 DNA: TGCGCCAGCAGCCAAATCCGACTCAACTATGGCTACACCTTC. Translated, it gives CASSQIRLNYGYTF.

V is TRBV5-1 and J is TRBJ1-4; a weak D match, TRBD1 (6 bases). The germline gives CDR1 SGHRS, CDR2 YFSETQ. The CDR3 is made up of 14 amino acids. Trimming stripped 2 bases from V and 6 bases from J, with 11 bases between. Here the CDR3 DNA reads TGCGCCAGCAGCTTAACAGGGCGAGATGAAAAACTGTTTTTT. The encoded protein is CASSLTGRDEKLFF. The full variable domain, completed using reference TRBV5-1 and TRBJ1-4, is KAGVTQTPRYLIKTRGQQVTLSCSPISGHRSVSWYQQTPGQGLQFLFEYFSETQRNKGNFPGRFSGRQFSNSRSEMNVSTLELGDSALYLCASSLTGRDEKLFFGSGTQLSVL.

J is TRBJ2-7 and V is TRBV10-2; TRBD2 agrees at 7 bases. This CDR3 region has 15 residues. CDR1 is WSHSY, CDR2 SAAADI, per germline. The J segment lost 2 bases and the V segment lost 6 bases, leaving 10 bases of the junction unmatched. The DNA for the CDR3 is TGCGCCAGCAGCCGCTCGGGAGGCGATGCCTACGAGCAGTACGTC. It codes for CASSRSGGDAYEQYV.

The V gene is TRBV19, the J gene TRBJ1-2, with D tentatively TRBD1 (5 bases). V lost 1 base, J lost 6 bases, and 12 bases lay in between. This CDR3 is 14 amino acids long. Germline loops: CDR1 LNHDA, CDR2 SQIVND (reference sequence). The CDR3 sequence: CASSIGGQLDGYTF. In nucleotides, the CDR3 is TGTGCCAGTAGTATAGGGGGCCAGCTAGATGGCTACACCTTC.

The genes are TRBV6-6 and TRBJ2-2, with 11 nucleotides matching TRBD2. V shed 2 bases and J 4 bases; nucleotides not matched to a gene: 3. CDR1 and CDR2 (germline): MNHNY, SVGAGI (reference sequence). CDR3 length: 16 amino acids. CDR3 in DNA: TGTGCCAGCAGTTACAGGGGACTAGCGGTCACCGGGGAGCTGTTTTTT. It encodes CASSYRGLAVTGELFF.

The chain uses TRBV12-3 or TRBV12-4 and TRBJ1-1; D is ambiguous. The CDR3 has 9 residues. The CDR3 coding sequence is TGTCTCAGGCCGTATGAAGCTTTCTTT. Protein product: CLRPYEAFF.

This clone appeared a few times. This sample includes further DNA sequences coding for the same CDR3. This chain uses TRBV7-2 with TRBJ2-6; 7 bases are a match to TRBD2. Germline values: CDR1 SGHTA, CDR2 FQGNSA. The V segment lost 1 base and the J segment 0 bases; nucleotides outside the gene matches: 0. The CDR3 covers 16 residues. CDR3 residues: CASSLGGGSGANVLTF. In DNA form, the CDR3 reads TGTGCCAGCAGCTTAGGCGGGGGCTCTGGGGCCAACGTCCTGACTTTC. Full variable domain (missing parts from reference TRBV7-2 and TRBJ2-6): GAGVSQSPSNKVTEKGKDVELRCDPISGHTALYWYRQSLGQGLEFLIYFQGNSAPDKSGLPSDRFSAERTGGSVSTLTIQRTQQEDSAVYLCASSLGGGSGANVLTFGAGSRLTVL.

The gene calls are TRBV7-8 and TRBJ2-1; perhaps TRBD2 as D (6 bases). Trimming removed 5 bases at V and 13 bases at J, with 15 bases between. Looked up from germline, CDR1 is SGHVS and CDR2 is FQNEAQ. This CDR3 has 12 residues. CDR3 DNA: TGTGCCAGCAGCCCGTGGGACTCCCGCCAGTTCTTC. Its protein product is CASSPWDSRQFF.

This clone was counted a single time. The chain's CDR3 is CASSLGRTGGVQPQHF. The CDR3 DNA is TGTGCCAGCAGCTTAGGAAGGACAGGGGGAGTTCAGCCCCAGCATTTT. The chain links TRBV7-9 to TRBJ1-5; 10 bases are shared with TRBD1. Germline CDR1 and CDR2: SEHNR and FQNEAQ (reference sequence). Trimming cost V 1 base and J 6 bases; bases outside gene matches: 6. The CDR3 has 16 amino acids.

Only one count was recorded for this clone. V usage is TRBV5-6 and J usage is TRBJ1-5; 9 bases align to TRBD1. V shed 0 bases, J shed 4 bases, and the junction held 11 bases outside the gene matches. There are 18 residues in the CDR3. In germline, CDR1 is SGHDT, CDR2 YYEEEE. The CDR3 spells CASSLGSPGQGWNQPQHF. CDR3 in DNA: TGTGCCAGCAGCTTGGGAAGCCCGGGACAGGGTTGGAATCAGCCCCAGCATTTT.

The CDR3 here is CASSPPPLTYHEQYF. CDR3 DNA: TGTGCCAGCAGTCCGCCCCCCTTGACTTACCACGAGCAGTACTTC. The chain recombines TRBV28 with TRBJ2-7; D not resolved. CDR1 MDHEN and CDR2 SYDVKM come from the germline V gene. The length of the CDR3 is 15 residues. The V gene lost 5 bases and the J gene lost 5 bases, with 19 bases spanning the gap.

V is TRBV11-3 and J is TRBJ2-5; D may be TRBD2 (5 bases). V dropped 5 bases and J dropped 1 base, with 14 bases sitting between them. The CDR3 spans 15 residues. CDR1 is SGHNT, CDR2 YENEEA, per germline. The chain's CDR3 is CASSQLSGSQETQYF. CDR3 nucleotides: TGTGCCAGCAGCCAGCTGTCGGGGAGCCAAGAGACCCAGTACTTC.

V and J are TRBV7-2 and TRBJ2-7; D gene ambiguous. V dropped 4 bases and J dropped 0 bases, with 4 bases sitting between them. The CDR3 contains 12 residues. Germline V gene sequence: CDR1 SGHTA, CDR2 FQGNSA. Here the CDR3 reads CASSSSSYEQYF. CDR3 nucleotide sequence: TGTGCCAGCAGCTCCAGCTCCTACGAGCAGTACTTC.

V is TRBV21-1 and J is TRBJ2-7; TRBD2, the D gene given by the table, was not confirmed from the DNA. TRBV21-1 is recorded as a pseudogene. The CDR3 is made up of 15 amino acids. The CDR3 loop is CASSKSKRAIYEQYV. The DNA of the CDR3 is TGTGCCAGCAGCAAATCCAAGCGGGCCATCTACGAGCAGTACGTC.

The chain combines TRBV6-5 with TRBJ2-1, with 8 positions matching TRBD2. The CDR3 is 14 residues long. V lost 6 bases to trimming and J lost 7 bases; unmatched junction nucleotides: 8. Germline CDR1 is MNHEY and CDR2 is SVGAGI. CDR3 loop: CASRPGGRRNEQFF. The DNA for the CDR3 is TGTGCCAGCAGGCCGGGGGGGAGAAGGAATGAGCAGTTCTTC.

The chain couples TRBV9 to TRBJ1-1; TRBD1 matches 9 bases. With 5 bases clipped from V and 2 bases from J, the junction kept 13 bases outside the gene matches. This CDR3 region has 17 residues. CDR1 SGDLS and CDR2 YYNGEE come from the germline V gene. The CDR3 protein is CASSGFGDRATNTEAFF. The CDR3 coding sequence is TGTGCCAGCAGTGGCTTCGGGGACAGGGCCACCAACACTGAAGCTTTCTTT.

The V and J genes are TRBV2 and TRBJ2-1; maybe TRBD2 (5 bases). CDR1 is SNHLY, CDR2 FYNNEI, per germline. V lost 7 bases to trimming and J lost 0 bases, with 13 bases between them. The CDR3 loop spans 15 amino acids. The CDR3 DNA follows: TGTGCCAGCAAGGGCGACGGAGGCTCCTACAATGAGCAGTTCTTC. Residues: CASKGDGGSYNEQFF.

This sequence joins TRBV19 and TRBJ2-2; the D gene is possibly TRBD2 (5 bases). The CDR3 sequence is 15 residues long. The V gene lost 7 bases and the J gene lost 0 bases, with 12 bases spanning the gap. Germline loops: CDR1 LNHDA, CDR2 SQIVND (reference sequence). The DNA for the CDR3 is TGTGCCAGTAATCGAGCGGAGACGAACACCGGGGAGCTGTTTTTT. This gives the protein CASNRAETNTGELFF.

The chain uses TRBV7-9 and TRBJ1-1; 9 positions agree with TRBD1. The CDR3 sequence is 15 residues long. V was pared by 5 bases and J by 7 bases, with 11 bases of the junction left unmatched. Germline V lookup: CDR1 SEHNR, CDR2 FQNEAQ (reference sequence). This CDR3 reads CASSHGTGWDNEAFF. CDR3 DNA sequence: TGTGCCAGCAGCCACGGGACAGGGTGGGACAATGAAGCTTTCTTT.

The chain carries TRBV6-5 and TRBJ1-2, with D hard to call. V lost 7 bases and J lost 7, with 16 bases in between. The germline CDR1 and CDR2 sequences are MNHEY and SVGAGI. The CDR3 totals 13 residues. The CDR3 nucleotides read TGTGCCAGCACCCCCACCGGGTCGGGTGGCTACACCTTC. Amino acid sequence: CASTPTGSGGYTF.